A single sample is the source of the 5 T cell receptor beta chains below, sequenced in a study of patients and donors after allogeneic stem cell transplantation. From the RT-PCR reads, TCRdb called clonotypes with MiXCR, one entry per CDR3 protein. The sample consists of roughly 880,000 distinct CDR3 sequences, roughly 18% of them appearing once. The specimen sequenced was blood, either unsorted or a sorted T cell fraction (not recorded which). All receptors come from a human donor who was either an allogeneic HSCT recipient or a stem cell or donor lymphocyte infusion donor (not recorded which). It is not recorded whose cells these are; they may come from a transplant donor.

A few counts support this clonotype. This sequence joins TRBV4-1 and TRBJ2-2; D remains unclear. Germline V gene sequence: CDR1 MGHRA, CDR2 YSYEKL. V lost 5 bases and J lost 1, with 8 bases in between. This CDR3 region has 14 residues. As DNA, the CDR3 is TGCGCCAGCAGCTCCACTCAGAACACCGGGGAGCTGTTTTTT. It yields the protein CASSSTQNTGELFF.

The rearrangement links TRBV20-1 to TRBJ1-3; tentative D call: TRBD1 (5 bases). Germline lookup yields CDR1 DFQATT and CDR2 SNEGSKA (reference sequence). This CDR3 comprises 14 residues. The V end lost 3 bases, the J end lost 4 bases, and 13 bases lay between the germline ends. The CDR3 loop reads CSASPGTRGNTIYF. The DNA of the CDR3 is TGCAGTGCTAGCCCGGGGACCCGCGGAAACACCATATATTTT.

At least ten counts were recorded for this clonotype. V is TRBV12-3 or TRBV12-4 and J is TRBJ2-1; D remains unclear. The V end was cut by 6 bases, the J end by 8 bases, with 11 bases between. This CDR3 has 12 amino acids. Here the CDR3 reads CASSINLYEQFF. DNA for the CDR3: TGTGCCAGCAGCATCAATCTTTATGAGCAGTTCTTC.

This chain uses TRBV6-1 with TRBJ2-2; the match to TRBD2 covers 7 bases. This CDR3 is 16 amino acids long. The junction had 11 bases not matched to a gene; V was cut back by 7 bases and J by 3 bases. Germline V gives CDR1 MNHNS, CDR2 SASEGT. CDR3 amino acids: CASNLLGLADTGELFF. The CDR3, as DNA: TGTGCCAGCAATCTACTGGGCCTAGCGGACACCGGGGAGCTGTTTTTT.

The gene calls are TRBV3-1 and TRBJ2-3; TRBD2 aligns across 7 bases. Trimming took 2 bases from V and 2 from J; bases not matched to a gene: 7. Germline V gene lookup returns CDR1 LGHDT and CDR2 YNNKEL (reference sequence). The CDR3 runs 16 residues. CDR3 in amino acids: CASSQLSGPLTDTQYF. CDR3 nucleotides: TGTGCCAGCAGCCAACTTAGCGGGCCACTCACAGATACGCAGTATTTT.